The subject of this entry is one T cell receptor (beta chain). The data were taken from a study of regulatory T cells in long-lasting Graves disease. Study at large: Graves' cases, newly diagnosed, had used antithyroid drugs under 3 months.

This sample's time point: newly diagnosed GD, antithyroid drugs for less than 3 months. The TCR library used RNA extracted from PBMCs. CDR1 is LGHDT and CDR2 is YNNKEL in the germline V gene (reference sequence). V lost 0 bases, J lost 2 bases, and 5 bases lay in between. The CDR3 sequence is 14 residues long. Assembly of TCR beta libraries relied on iRepertoire HTBI primers together with Arm-PCR of CDR3 regions. TCRdb analysed the multiplex PCR reads with MiXCR anew, one entry per CDR3 protein. The sample yields approximately 400,000 distinct CDR3 sequences, approximately 16% seen once. These data were also reused for a study on T cells in Graves' hyperthyroidism and ophthalmopathy. That paper adds: Newly diagnosed hyperthyroidism, duration under 2 months, in patients aged 18 to 65. Lactation, pregnancy, other autoimmune disease or uncontrolled infection excluded patients.

The sequence was collected from a woman aged 35 to 49 with Graves disease. Sequencing used peripheral blood mononuclear cells (PBMCs), obtained at new diagnosis, from a patient treated with antithyroid drugs. The rearrangement uses TRBV3-1 and TRBJ1-5; D is ambiguous. CDR3 residues: CASSQDVGNQPQHF. CDR3 in DNA: TGTGCCAGCAGCCAAGATGTTGGCAATCAGCCCCAGCATTTT.